This T cell receptor beta chain stems from a study of T cells in Graves' hyperthyroidism and ophthalmopathy. Study-wide background: At the time of initial diagnosis and before any treatment, peripheral blood was collected.

In this sample, this clonotype turned up many times. Its antigen is as yet unknown. This CDR3 is 16 amino acids long. The V gene end was trimmed by 4 bases and the J gene end by 4 bases; junction bases not matched to a gene: 11. Germline lookup yields CDR1 MGHRA and CDR2 YSYEKL. The TCR beta CDR3 regions underwent amplification using RNA transcripts as the source. First-round RT-PCR of the TCR CDR3 relied on the HTBI primer set. TCRdb re-derived calls from the multiplex PCR reads in MiXCR, one entry per CDR3 protein. The data contain around 240,000 distinct CDR3 sequences, less than 15% of them seen just once; the ten biggest clones take up 10% to 15%. General observations from the study: Blood also contained most expanded thyroid clonotypes above 0.001. Ophthalmopathy was identified by the model a median about 6.8 months ahead of onset.

This receptor was identified in a woman in her forties with Graves' hyperthyroidism that later progressed to Graves' ophthalmopathy. The chain employs TRBV4-1 and TRBJ2-5; 8 bases are a match to TRBD1. The sample was blood. In nucleotides, the CDR3 is TGCGCCAGCAGCCGCCGGACAGGGTCATCGGGAGAGACCCAGTACTTC. Its translation: CASSRRTGSSGETQYF.